These 8 T cell receptor beta chains came from one sample sequenced in a study of blood T cell repertoires in COVID-19. Only in-frame clones appear in the TCRdb table, and some are missing; sequencing was by immunoSEQ multiplex PCR. Of 100,000 or so clones in the sample, under 75% were seen once. Sequenced sample: peripheral blood. These receptors were taken from a man at least 80 years old with acute or convalescent COVID-19.

The chain couples TRBV5-6 to TRBJ2-1, with 8 bases lining up with TRBD1. Per germline, CDR1 SGHDT and CDR2 YYEEEE. The CDR3 loop spans 15 amino acids. V trimming: 4 bases; J trimming: 5 bases; junction bases outside the gene matches: 8. This CDR3 is CASSRRTGRNNEQFF. The CDR3 bases are TGTGCCAGCAGCCGCCGGACAGGGAGGAACAATGAGCAGTTCTTC.

V usage is TRBV6-5 and J usage is TRBJ2-7, with 10 positions matching TRBD1. V was pared by 6 bases and J by 6 bases, with 5 bases of the junction left unmatched. CDR3 size: 13 residues. The germline gives CDR1 MNHEY, CDR2 SVGAGI. In DNA form, the CDR3 reads TGTGCCAGCAGAGACAGGGGGCTCAGCGAGCAGTACTTC. Translating it yields CASRDRGLSEQYF.

The V and J genes are TRBV28 and TRBJ2-1; possible D gene TRBD1, 6 bases. CDR3 length: 12 residues. V was clipped by 1 base and J by 12 bases, with 10 bases between them. CDR1 and CDR2 (germline): MDHEN, SYDVKM. The DNA of the CDR3 is TGTGCCAGCAGTTTATTGGGGGCGCGGCAGTTCTTC. It translates to CASSLLGARQFF.

This sequence joins TRBV5-1 and TRBJ2-1; perhaps TRBD2 as D (5 bases). Trimming pared 1 base from V and 2 bases from J, leaving 10 bases between. This CDR3 region has 15 residues. Germline CDR1 reads SGHRS; CDR2 reads YFSETQ. The CDR3 sequence: CASSLRRVTYNEQFF. Written as DNA, the CDR3 is TGCGCCAGCAGCTTGAGGCGGGTCACCTACAATGAGCAGTTCTTC.

The V gene is TRBV5-1, the J gene TRBJ1-2, with 9 bases matching TRBD1. Trimming cost V 3 bases and J 5 bases; bases outside gene matches: 2. Germline lookup yields CDR1 SGHRS and CDR2 YFSETQ. The CDR3 is 13 amino acids. This CDR3 reads CASSWGQGYGYTF. DNA for the CDR3: TGCGCCAGCAGCTGGGGACAGGGATATGGCTACACCTTC.

The genes are TRBV4-3 and TRBJ1-4; D not certain. Trimming removed 1 base from V and 0 bases from J, with 9 bases in between. The CDR3 totals 16 residues. The germline V gene encodes CDR1 LGHNA and CDR2 YSLEER. The CDR3 DNA sequence: TGCGCCAGCAGCCAAGGGCATCGAACAACTAATGAAAAACTGTTTTTT. This gives the protein CASSQGHRTTNEKLFF.

The chain combines TRBV7-2 with TRBJ1-4; D may be TRBD1 (6 bases). The CDR3 is 17 residues long. CDR1 SGHTA and CDR2 FQGNSA come from the germline V gene. Trimming removed 3 bases from V and 5 bases from J, with 19 bases in between. The DNA of the CDR3 is TGTGCCAGCAGCTTGAGGTATCAGCCTAGGGGGAATGAAAAACTGTTTTTT. It encodes CASSLRYQPRGNEKLFF.

This rearrangement joins TRBV24-1 to TRBJ1-6; 9 nucleotides align to TRBD1. V lost 4 bases, J lost 6 bases, and 3 bases stayed unmatched. In germline, CDR1 is KGHDR, CDR2 SFDVKD. CDR3 size: 15 residues. The CDR3 reads CATSDPGQGNSPLHF. In nucleotides, the CDR3 is TGTGCCACCAGTGACCCGGGACAGGGTAATTCACCCCTCCACTTT.